This T cell receptor (beta chain) was documented in a study of blood T cell repertoires in COVID-19. The overall study: COVID-19 samples collected from the United States, Italy and Spain covered acute and convalescent phases. T cells, B-cell-depleted T cells, or PBMCs supplied cDNA or gDNA.

This CDR3 comprises 15 residues. Germline V gene data show CDR1 as SGHRS and CDR2 as YFSETQ. With V trimmed by 6 bases and J by 0 bases, 6 bases remained unmatched. TCRdb's table, derived via immunoSEQ multiplex PCR, lists solely in-frame clones and lacks some. The sample has around 170,000 clones; roughly 86% are singletons. The receptor's source is a man in his fifties or sixties with COVID-19, enrolled during active disease. Sequencing used peripheral blood. The rearrangement links TRBV5-1 to TRBJ1-1, with 9 bases that match TRBD1. The CDR3 sequence is CASKPTGGMNTEAFF. In DNA, the CDR3 is TGCGCCAGCAAGCCGACAGGGGGTATGAACACTGAAGCTTTCTTT.